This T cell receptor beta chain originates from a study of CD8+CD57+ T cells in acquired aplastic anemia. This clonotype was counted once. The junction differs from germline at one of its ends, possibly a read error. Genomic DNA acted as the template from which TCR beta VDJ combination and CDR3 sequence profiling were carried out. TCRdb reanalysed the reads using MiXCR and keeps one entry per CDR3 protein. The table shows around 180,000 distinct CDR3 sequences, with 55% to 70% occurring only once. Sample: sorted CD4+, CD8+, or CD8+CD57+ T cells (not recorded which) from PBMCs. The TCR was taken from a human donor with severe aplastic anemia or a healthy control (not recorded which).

This chain's CDR3 is CASSQGTGENTEAF. The CDR3 nucleotides are TGCGCCAGCAGCCAAGGGACAGGGGAGAACACTGAAGCTTTC. The chain employs TRBV4-3 and TRBJ2-6; 9 nucleotides align to TRBD1. The germline V gene has CDR1 LGHNA and CDR2 YSLEER. This CDR3 is 14 amino acids long.